This T cell receptor beta chain came from a study of tumor and adjacent non-tumor tissue in lung cancer. CDR1 is SGHAT and CDR2 is FQNNGV in the germline V gene. The CDR3 loop spans 17 amino acids. Only one count was recorded for this clonotype. Antigen: not known. The CDR3 does not close with the conserved phenylalanine or tryptophan, likely indicating a read error. Study-wide points: Normal lung showed higher cumulative top 100 clone frequency than tumor. Tumor tissue had significantly higher TCR diversity than normal lung. Patients with more diverse tumor TCRs had worse survival.

No cell sorting was done before RNA was extracted from the tissue. Between August and November 2014, newly diagnosed, chemotherapy-naive lung cancer patients underwent thoracic surgery in China. A modified ARM-PCR protocol with three rounds of nested PCR amplified TCRbeta. A single record per CDR3 protein comes from TCRdb applying MiXCR to the multiplex PCR reads. This sample has 110,000 or so distinct CDR3 sequences; roughly 80% occur once, and the top ten carry about 40%. The source of this sequence is a woman aged 55-75 years with non-small cell lung cancer. The chain employs TRBV11-2 and TRBJ2-2; either TRBD1 or TRBD2 may fit D (7 bases each). Sequencing was performed on lung tumor tissue. The CDR3: CASSSPQGGRNTGELFL. The CDR3 nucleotides read TGCGCCAGTAGCTCTCCCCAGGGGGGGCGGAACACCGGGGAGCTGTTTCTT.